The 8 T cell receptor beta chains in this list originate from one sample, sequenced in a study of CD8 T cells in Susac syndrome. Reverse transcription of roughly 0.5 to 1 ug RNA was carried out with random hexamers. From the immunoSEQ multiplex PCR reads, TCRdb called clonotypes with MiXCR, one entry per CDR3 protein. Here the sample spans about 150,000 distinct CDR3 sequences, 95% being singletons. The sample consisted of CD8+ T cells from PBMCs. The receptor set was obtained from a human donor with Susac syndrome.

A note on this clonotype: The CDR3 end shows no conserved phenylalanine or tryptophan, and so a read error is likely. It is unclear where the CDR3 begins or ends on the DNA, so no DNA is shown, and the CDR3 is as TCRdb lists it. The chain carries TRBV6-5 and TRBJ1-1. The CDR3 length equals 8 residues, ends included. Per germline, CDR1 MNHEY and CDR2 SVGAGI. The CDR3 sequence: CASSHLVL.

This sequence joins TRBV24-1 and TRBJ2-7; no clear D. Germline V gives CDR1 KGHDR, CDR2 SFDVKD. V lost 4 bases and J lost 0, with 6 bases in between. The CDR3 contains 13 residues. This CDR3 is CATSETTSYEQYF. The CDR3, as DNA: TGTGCCACCAGTGAGACAACCTCCTACGAGCAGTACTTC.

This chain connects TRBV27 to TRBJ2-7, with a tentative D call TRBD1 (6 bases). The CDR3 contains 14 residues. V was shortened by 5 bases and J by 2 bases, with 13 bases between the two germline ends. Per germline, CDR1 MNHEY and CDR2 SMNVEV (reference sequence). For the CDR3, the DNA is TGTGCCAGCAGTGGGGAGACAGGCCCCTACGAGCAGTACTTC. This sequence encodes CASSGETGPYEQYF.

J is TRBJ2-2 and V is TRBV7-9; no definite D call. Germline V gene sequence: CDR1 SEHNR, CDR2 FQNEAQ (reference sequence). The V and J ends lost 10 bases and 5 bases respectively, with 11 bases between them. This CDR3 has 12 residues. The CDR3 region is CANPLVTGELFF. In DNA, the CDR3 is TGTGCCAACCCTTTAGTGACCGGGGAGCTGTTTTTT. Looking up the rest from reference TRBV7-9 and TRBJ2-2 gives the full variable domain: DTGVSQNPRHKITKRGQNVTFRCDPISEHNRLYWYRQTLGQGPEFLTYFQNEAQLEKSRLLSDRFSAERPKGSFSTLEIQRTEQGDSAMYLCANPLVTGELFFGEGSRLTVL.

The CDR3 DNA is TGTGCCAGCAGCCTGACGGGAGGGGCAGATACGCAGTATTTT. This gives the protein CASSLTGGADTQYF. The chain links TRBV7-3 to TRBJ2-3, with 8 nucleotides matching TRBD2. Germline V lookup: CDR1 SGHTA, CDR2 FQGTGA. V lost 5 bases and J lost 4; bases outside the gene matches: 5. This CDR3 is built from 14 residues.

This chain joins TRBV20-1 and TRBJ1-1; TRBD1 might be the D (5 bases). V lost 2 bases and J lost 0, with 7 bases in between. The germline CDR1 and CDR2 sequences are DFQATT and SNEGSKA (reference sequence). CDR3 size: 13 residues. The CDR3, as DNA: TGCAGTGCTAGAACGACAGTGAACACTGAAGCTTTCTTT. It specifies CSARTTVNTEAFF.

The chain employs TRBV9 and TRBJ2-3, with D uncertain. Trimming took 1 base from V and 1 from J, leaving 10 bases between them. CDR3 length equals 15 residues. CDR1 and CDR2 from the germline V gene are SGDLS and YYNGEE. The CDR3 sequence: CASSVLGFGTDTQYF. The CDR3 coding sequence is TGTGCCAGCAGCGTATTGGGGTTCGGCACAGATACGCAGTATTTT. Full variable domain (rest looked up from reference TRBV9 and TRBJ2-3): DSGVTQTPKHLITATGQRVTLRCSPRSGDLSVYWYQQSLDQGLQFLIQYYNGEERAKGNILERFSAQQFPDLHSELNLSSLELGDSALYFCASSVLGFGTDTQYFGPGTRLTVL.

This chain connects TRBV19 to TRBJ1-1; D unclear. Trimming shortened V by 3 bases and J by 6 bases, and 8 bases separated the two germline ends. CDR3 size: 12 residues. Germline CDR1 and CDR2: LNHDA and SQIVND (reference sequence). The CDR3 DNA sequence: TGTGCCAGTAGTATTACCTTCGCTGAAGCTTTCTTT. It specifies CASSITFAEAFF.